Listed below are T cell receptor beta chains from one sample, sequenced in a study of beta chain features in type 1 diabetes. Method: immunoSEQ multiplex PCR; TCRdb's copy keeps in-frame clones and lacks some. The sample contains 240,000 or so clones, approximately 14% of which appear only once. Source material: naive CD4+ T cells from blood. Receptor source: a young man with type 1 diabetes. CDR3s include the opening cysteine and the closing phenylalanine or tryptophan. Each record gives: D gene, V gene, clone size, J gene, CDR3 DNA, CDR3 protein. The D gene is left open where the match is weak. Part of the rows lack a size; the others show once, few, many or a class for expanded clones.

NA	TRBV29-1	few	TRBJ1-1	TGCAGCGCTTCCAGGTTTCTCCCGGAGAACACTGAAGCTTTCTTT	CSASRFLPENTEAFF
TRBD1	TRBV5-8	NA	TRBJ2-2	TGTGCCAGCAGCTTTGGTGGACAGGCGAACACCGGGGAGCTGTTTTTT	CASSFGGQANTGELFF
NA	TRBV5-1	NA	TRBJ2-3	TGCGCCAGCAGCTCCTATGCAGATACGCAGTATTTT	CASSSYADTQYF
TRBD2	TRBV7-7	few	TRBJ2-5	TGTGCTAGCAGCCCCCGGGGACTAGCGGGGGCCGGGGAGACCCAGTACTTC	CASSPRGLAGAGETQYF
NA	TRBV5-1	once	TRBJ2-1	TGCGCCAGCAGCTTGGAACTAGCCAGGGACAATGAGCAGTTCTTC	CASSLELARDNEQFF
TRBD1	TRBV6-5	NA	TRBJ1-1	TGTGCCAGCAGCACCACCGGGACAGAGAACACTGAAGCTTTCTTT	CASSTTGTENTEAFF
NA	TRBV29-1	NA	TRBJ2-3	TGCAGCGTTGGCAGCAGGGTCACGGGAGCTAGCACAGATACGCAGTATTTT	CSVGSRVTGASTDTQYF
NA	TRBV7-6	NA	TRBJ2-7	TGTGCCAGCAGCTTAGCTCCTCGTGGGGGGGGCGGTGAGCAGTACTTC	CASSLAPRGGGGEQYF
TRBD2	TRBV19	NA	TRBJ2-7	TGTGCCAGTAGTATGGGACTAGCGGGGGGCGAGCAGTACTTC	CASSMGLAGGEQYF
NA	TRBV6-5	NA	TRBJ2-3	TGTGCCAGCAGACGTGGGCTTTTCGATACGCAGTATTTT	CASRRGLFDTQYF
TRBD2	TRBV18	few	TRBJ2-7	TGTGCCAGCTCACCAGCGGGGGGGCTGGACGAGCAGTACTTC	CASSPAGGLDEQYF
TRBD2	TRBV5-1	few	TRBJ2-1	TGCGCCAGCAGCTCCCGGACTAGCGGGAGTATCTTCAGTGAGCAGTTCTTC	CASSSRTSGSIFSEQFF
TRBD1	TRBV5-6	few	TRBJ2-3	TGTGCCAGCAGCGGACAGGGAACAGATACGCAGTATTTT	CASSGQGTDTQYF
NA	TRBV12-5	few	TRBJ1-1	TGTGCTAGTGGACGTGGACAACTGAAGGCTGAAGCTTTCTTT	CASGRGQLKAEAFF
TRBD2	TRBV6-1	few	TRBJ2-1	TGTGCCAGCAGTGGGGCGGGGGGGAATGAGCAGTTCTTC	CASSGAGGNEQFF
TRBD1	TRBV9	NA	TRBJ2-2	TGTGCCAGCAGCCCGCGGACAGGGGTGGACACCGGGGAGCTGTTTTTT	CASSPRTGVDTGELFF
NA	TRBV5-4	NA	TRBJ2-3	TGTGCCAGCAGCTCTGGGACTTCCACAGATACGCAGTATTTT	CASSSGTSTDTQYF
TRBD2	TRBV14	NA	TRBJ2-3	TGTGCCAGCAGCCAGATCTCCGGGGGGGCCTCTGCAGATACGCAGTATTTT	CASSQISGGASADTQYF
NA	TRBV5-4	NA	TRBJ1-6	TGTGCCAGCAGCTTGGTTCGTGGAGGCTATAATTCACCCCTCCACTTT	CASSLVRGGYNSPLHF
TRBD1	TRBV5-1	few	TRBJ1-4	TGCGCCAGCAGCGACAGGGCGACTAATGAAAAACTGTTTTTT	CASSDRATNEKLFF
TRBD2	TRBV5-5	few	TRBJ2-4	TGTGCCAGCAGCTGGGGACTAGCGGAAACCCTAGCCAAAAACATTCAGTACTTC	CASSWGLAETLAKNIQYF
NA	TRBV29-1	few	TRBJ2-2	TGCAGCGTTGTCATACTAGCCGATCTTTCCGGGGAGCTGTTTTTT	CSVVILADLSGELFF
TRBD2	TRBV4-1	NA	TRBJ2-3	TGCGCCAGCAGCAGGACGGCAGCGGGAGTTGATACAGATACGCAGTATTTT	CASSRTAAGVDTDTQYF
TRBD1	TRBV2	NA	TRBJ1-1	TGTGCCAGCAGCCCTACAGGGGCCACTGAAGCTTTCTTT	CASSPTGATEAFF
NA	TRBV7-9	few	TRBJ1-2	TGTGCCGTCCCACGGGAGGTCTATGGCTACACCTTC	CAVPREVYGYTF
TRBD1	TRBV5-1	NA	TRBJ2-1	TGCGCCACCAGGGGGCCTGCCGCCTGGAATGAGCAGTTCTTC	CATRGPAAWNEQFF
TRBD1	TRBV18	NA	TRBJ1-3	TGTGCCAGCTCACCCGGACAGGGCCGAGGAAACACCATATATTTT	CASSPGQGRGNTIYF
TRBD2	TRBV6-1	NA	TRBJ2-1	TGTGCCAGCAGAGGAAGCGGGGGGTACAATGAGCAGTTCTTC	CASRGSGGYNEQFF
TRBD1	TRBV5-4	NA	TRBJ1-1	TGTGCCAGCAGCAACCCAGGGGGCACTGAAGCTTTCTTT	CASSNPGGTEAFF
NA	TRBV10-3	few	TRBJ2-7	TGTGCCATCAGTGAGTCTAAGGGGGGGCCGCACGAGCAGTACTTC	CAISESKGGPHEQYF
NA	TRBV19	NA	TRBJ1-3	TGTGCCAGTGGGGAGGAACCTGGAAACACCATATATTTT	CASGEEPGNTIYF
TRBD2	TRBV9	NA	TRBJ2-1	TGTGCCAGCAGCGTAGGGCGCGGCGGGAGCGTTGGGTACCCCAATGAGCAGTTCTTC	CASSVGRGGSVGYPNEQFF
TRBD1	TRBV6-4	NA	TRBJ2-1	TGTGCCGGACCCGGGACAGCTGGTTTCAATGAGCAGTTCTTC	CAGPGTAGFNEQFF
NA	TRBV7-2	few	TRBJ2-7	TGTGCCAGCAGCTGGGTAACCAAAACTAGCTACGAGCAGTACTTC	CASSWVTKTSYEQYF
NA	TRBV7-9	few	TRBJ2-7	TGTGCCAGCAGCTTAGGACTACTAGGGCAGCAGCAGTACTTC	CASSLGLLGQQQYF
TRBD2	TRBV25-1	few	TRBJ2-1	TGTGCCAGCAGTGAAGGGGGAACTAGCGGGAGTCGAAGTGAGCAGTTCTTC	CASSEGGTSGSRSEQFF
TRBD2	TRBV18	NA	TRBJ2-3	TGTGCCAGCTCACCAGGGACTAGCGGGGGGCACCTGCCAGATACGCAGTATTTT	CASSPGTSGGHLPDTQYF
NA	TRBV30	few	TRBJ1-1	TGTGCCTGGAGCGTTAAGACAGGGAACACTGAAGCTTTCTTT	CAWSVKTGNTEAFF
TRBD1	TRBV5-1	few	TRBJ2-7	TGCGCCAGCAGCTCTACAGGGGGCCCTACCTACGAGCAGTACTTC	CASSSTGGPTYEQYF
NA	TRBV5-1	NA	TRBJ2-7	TGCGCCAGCAGCTTGGAGGCTAGTGTCACCTACGAGCAGTACTTC	CASSLEASVTYEQYF
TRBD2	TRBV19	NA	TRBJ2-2	TGTGCCAGTAGTATAGAGTGGCTAGCGGGGGCCGGGAGCACCGGGGAGCTGTTTTTT	CASSIEWLAGAGSTGELFF
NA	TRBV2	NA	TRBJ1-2	TGTGCCAGCAGTGATACAGGTGGGGCAGCTGGCTACACCTTC	CASSDTGGAAGYTF
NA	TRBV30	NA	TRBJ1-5	TGTGCCTGGAGTTCAGCAGGAGGTCAGCCCCAGCATTTT	CAWSSAGGQPQHF
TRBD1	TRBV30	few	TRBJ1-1	TGTGCCTGGAGGGACAGGGGGAACACTGAAGCTTTCTTT	CAWRDRGNTEAFF
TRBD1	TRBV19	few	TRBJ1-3	TGTGCCAGTAGTAACACAGGGGTTGGAAACACCATATATTTT	CASSNTGVGNTIYF
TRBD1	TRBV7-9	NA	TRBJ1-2	TGTGCCAGCAGCCCGGGACAGGGCAAAAACTATGGCTACACCTTC	CASSPGQGKNYGYTF
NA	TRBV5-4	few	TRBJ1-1	TGTGCCAGCAGCCTTTCGACGGGGAACACTGAAGCTTTCTTT	CASSLSTGNTEAFF
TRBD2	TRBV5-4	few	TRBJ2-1	TGTGCCAGCAGCTCCACTAGCGGGAGTTACAATGAGCAGTTCTTC	CASSSTSGSYNEQFF
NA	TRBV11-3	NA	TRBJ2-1	TGTGCCAGCAGTTCCTCAGGGTCCAATGAGCAGTTCTTC	CASSSSGSNEQFF
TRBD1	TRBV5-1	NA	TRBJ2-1	TGCGCCAGCAGCTTGAGACAGGGGGGGGATGAGCAGTTCTTC	CASSLRQGGDEQFF
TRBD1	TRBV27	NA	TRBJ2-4	TGTGCCAGCAGCCAATCCCGGACAGGAGGCAAAAACATTCAGTACTTC	CASSQSRTGGKNIQYF
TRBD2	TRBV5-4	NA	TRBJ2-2	TGTGCCAGCAGCTTCGCGGGAGTGGTTACCGGGGAGCTGTTTTTT	CASSFAGVVTGELFF
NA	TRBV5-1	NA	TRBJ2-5	TGCGCCAGCAGCACCGGGCCTCCGGGGGAGACCCAGTACTTC	CASSTGPPGETQYF
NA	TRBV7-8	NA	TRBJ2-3	TGTGCCAGCAGCGGTCAGGGGATGGATACAGATACGCAGTATTTT	CASSGQGMDTDTQYF
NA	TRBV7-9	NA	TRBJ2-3	TGTGCCAGCAGCTTAGCGGTCGGGGGTAGCGCAGATACGCAGTATTTT	CASSLAVGGSADTQYF